The source of this TCR beta chain is a study of T cells in Graves' hyperthyroidism and ophthalmopathy. Study as a whole: At the time of initial diagnosis and before any treatment, peripheral blood was collected. Study outcomes and limitations: The blood repertoire included most of the expanded thyroid clonotypes above 0.001. Ophthalmopathy was predicted by the model a median of approximately six months ahead of onset.

The CDR3 runs to 17 residues. Germline values: CDR1 SNHLY, CDR2 FYNNEI. TCR beta CDR3 regions were amplified from RNA transcripts. TCR CDR3 regions were first amplified by RT-PCR with HTBI primers. MiXCR, applied by TCRdb to the multiplex PCR reads, yields one record per CDR3 protein. The sample includes under 400,000 distinct CDR3 sequences, more than 20% of them seen just once. Orbital computed tomography, thyroid ultrasound, serum thyroxine and TRAb, and clinical symptoms together informed the diagnoses. As for this clonotype: As yet, its antigen is unknown. A read error may be the cause here, since a much bigger clone is one base away.

This TCR was sampled from a man aged 50-60 years with Graves' hyperthyroidism. The gene calls are TRBV2 and TRBJ1-2; TRBD1 aligns across 12 bases. Sequencing was carried out using blood. DNA of the CDR3: TGTGCCAGCAGTTCCGGGACAGGGGGCAGCATGGGCTATGGCCACACCTTC. The encoded protein is CASSSGTGGSMGYGHTF.